This is a list of T cell receptor beta chains from one sample in a study of post-analysis software for immune sequencing data. A single record per CDR3 protein comes from TCRdb applying MiXCR to the PCR reads. Among about 260,000 distinct CDR3 sequences, 36% were seen once, and the ten largest hold around 4.8%. Sequencing was performed on blood. Every receptor here comes from a girl aged 10 to 17 with multiple sclerosis. Both conserved end residues are part of each CDR3. A D gene is named only where the DNA matches it firmly. Size tells how often a clone was seen (once, few, many) or the class of an expanded clone, and some rows leave it out.

TRBV7-8	TRBJ1-1	17	few	TRBD1	TGTGCCAGCAGGGAGCAAGGGACAGGGGGCTTAGACACTGAAGCTTTCTTT	CASREQGTGGLDTEAFF
TRBV18	TRBJ1-3	15	few	TRBD1	TGTGCCAGCTCATTGGACAGGGGACCTGGAAACACCATATATTTT	CASSLDRGPGNTIYF
TRBV9	TRBJ2-1	14	NA	TRBD1	TGTGCCAGCAGCGGGGACAGGGGTAGGAATGAGCAGTTCTTC	CASSGDRGRNEQFF
TRBV3-1	TRBJ2-3	16	NA	NA	TGTGCCAGCAGCCAAGATTTTGGGAACGTCCCAGATACGCAGTATTTT	CASSQDFGNVPDTQYF
TRBV10-3	TRBJ2-3	16	NA	NA	TGTGCCATCAGTGGAACAGGGTTCGAGAGCACAGATACGCAGTATTTT	CAISGTGFESTDTQYF
TRBV7-9	TRBJ2-5	16	few	TRBD2	TGTGCCAGCAGCCCTCGGACTAGCGGGAGGGCCCATGAGCAGTACTTC	CASSPRTSGRAHEQYF
TRBV6-1	TRBJ1-1	14	many	TRBD1	TGTGCCAGCGAGGCTGTCAGGGGGGCCACTGAAGCTTTCTTT	CASEAVRGATEAFF
TRBV3-1	TRBJ1-1	15	many	NA	TGTGCCAGCAGCCAGGACAGAGGAGAGAACACTGAAGCTTTCTTT	CASSQDRGENTEAFF
TRBV4-1	TRBJ2-1	16	many	TRBD2	TGCGCCAGCAGCCAGGGATTAGCGGGGTGGGACAATGAGCAGTTCTTC	CASSQGLAGWDNEQFF
TRBV7-6	TRBJ2-3	12	NA	NA	TGTGCCAGCAGCTTCGACAGAGATACGCAGTATTTT	CASSFDRDTQYF
TRBV27	TRBJ1-4	14	NA	TRBD1	TGTGCCAGCAGTTTAGGACAGGGGAGCGGAAAACTGTTTTTT	CASSLGQGSGKLFF
TRBV7-2	TRBJ2-4	13	many	TRBD1	TGTGCCAGCAGCTTAAATAGCGTACAGGGGCAGTACTTC	CASSLNSVQGQYF
TRBV28	TRBJ2-3	15	many	TRBD1	TGTGCCAGCCCAAGGACAGGTTCTAGCACAGATACGCAGTATTTT	CASPRTGSSTDTQYF
TRBV14	TRBJ2-1	13	many	TRBD2	TGTGCCAGCTTTCCTCGGGAGGGGGTAAGGCAGTTCTTC	CASFPREGVRQFF
TRBV25-1	TRBJ2-1	12	NA	NA	TGTGCCGGCAGTCAGACAGACAATGAGCAGTTCTTC	CAGSQTDNEQFF
TRBV7-9	TRBJ2-3	14	many	NA	TGTGCCAGCAGCTTAGAACGGGGTACAGATACGCAGTATTTT	CASSLERGTDTQYF
TRBV29-1	TRBJ1-1	14	few	TRBD1	TGCAGCGTTGAACAGGGGGCGACCGACACTGAAGCTTTCTTT	CSVEQGATDTEAFF
TRBV12-3/TRBV12-4	TRBJ1-1	13	NA	NA	TGTGTCAGCAGTTTCCAACCTGCCACTGAAGCTTTCTTT	CVSSFQPATEAFF
TRBV11-2	TRBJ2-3	16	many	TRBD2	TGTGCCAGCAGCTCACTAGCGGGGGACGTCACAGATACGCAGTATTTT	CASSSLAGDVTDTQYF
TRBV6-5	TRBJ2-6	18	NA	NA	TGTGCCAGCAGTTACTGGGGCACCGACCTCTCTGGGGCCAACGTCCCGACTTTC	CASSYWGTDLSGANVPTF
TRBV4-1	TRBJ1-2	14	NA	TRBD1	TGCGCCAGCAGCCAACCGGACAGGAACTATGGCTACACCTTC	CASSQPDRNYGYTF
TRBV4-1	TRBJ2-1	18	many	NA	TGCGCCAGCAGCCAAGATTCGACCGGGACAAGCTCCTACAATGAGCAGTTCTTC	CASSQDSTGTSSYNEQFF
TRBV2	TRBJ1-1	14	NA	NA	TGTGCCAGCAGTGAAAGAGGGATGAGCACTGAAGCTTTCTTT	CASSERGMSTEAFF
TRBV12-3/TRBV12-4	TRBJ2-2	13	few	NA	TGTGCCAGCAGGCCTAGAAGAACCGGGGAGCTGTTTTTT	CASRPRRTGELFF
TRBV28	TRBJ1-2	12	NA	NA	TGTGCCAGCAGTTTTTCCAGGGATGGCTACACCTTC	CASSFSRDGYTF
TRBV4-3	TRBJ2-7	15	NA	NA	TGCGCCAGCAGCCAAGTCGGGGTCTCCTCCTACGAGCAGTACTTC	CASSQVGVSSYEQYF
TRBV23-1	TRBJ2-7	16	many	TRBD2	TGCGCCAGCAGTCAGCCTCCGGGACTAAAATCCTACGAGCAGTACTTC	CASSQPPGLKSYEQYF
TRBV19	TRBJ1-2	13	NA	NA	TGTGCCAGTAGTTTGCTTCGGAACTATGACTACACCTTC	CASSLLRNYDYTF
TRBV7-9	TRBJ2-1	15	many	NA	TGTGCCAGCAGCCCGGACAGAAGGGCGTACAATGAGCAGTTCTTC	CASSPDRRAYNEQFF
TRBV5-6	TRBJ1-2	11	NA	NA	TGTGCCAGCAGCTGGAGGGTTGGCTACACCTTC	CASSWRVGYTF
TRBV20-1	TRBJ1-1	14	few	NA	TGCAGTGCCCAACCGGGACCCGTGAACACTGAAGCTTTCTTT	CSAQPGPVNTEAFF
TRBV12-3/TRBV12-4	TRBJ1-2	14	NA	TRBD1	TGTGCCAGCAGTCTCCGACAGGGAATACCCTATTACACCTTC	CASSLRQGIPYYTF
TRBV5-1	TRBJ2-1	16	many	NA	TGCGCCAGCAAGGCTACCCTGGCGGAGCCCTACAATGAGCAGTTCTTC	CASKATLAEPYNEQFF
TRBV29-1	TRBJ2-5	14	NA	NA	TGCAGCGTTGTAGGACAACTGACTGGGGAGACCCAGTACTTC	CSVVGQLTGETQYF
TRBV6-4	TRBJ1-2	14	NA	NA	TGTGCCAGCAGTGGAAACAGTCCCAACTATGGCTACACCTTC	CASSGNSPNYGYTF
TRBV10-3	TRBJ2-1	15	NA	TRBD2	TGTGCCATCAGTGAGGAGACTAGCGGAAACAATGAGCAGTTCTTC	CAISEETSGNNEQFF
TRBV3-1	TRBJ2-1	16	many	TRBD2	TGTGCCAGCAGCCAAGCGGGCGGGAGATGGGGCAATGAGCAGTTCTTC	CASSQAGGRWGNEQFF
TRBV12-3/TRBV12-4	TRBJ2-1	15	NA	NA	TGTGCCAGCAAGCGCCGGGAGTTACGGACGAATGAGCAGTTCTTC	CASKRRELRTNEQFF
TRBV5-1	TRBJ1-3	17	NA	NA	TGCGCCAGCAGCTTTGATGTTGGAGAGAGCTCTGGAAACACCATATATTTT	CASSFDVGESSGNTIYF
TRBV30	TRBJ2-4	14	NA	TRBD1	TGTGCCTGCACCGGGACAGGCGCCAAAAACATTCAGTACTTC	CACTGTGAKNIQYF
TRBV5-1	TRBJ2-7	13	many	NA	TGCGCCAGCAGCTTGGATCGGAATTACGAGCAGTACTTC	CASSLDRNYEQYF
TRBV4-2	TRBJ2-7	17	NA	TRBD2	TGTGCCAGCAGCCAAGGTCCCCAACTAGCGGGAGTCTACGAGCAGTACTTC	CASSQGPQLAGVYEQYF
TRBV6-5	TRBJ1-1	13	NA	NA	TGTGCCAGCAGGGAAGGGGGGAACACTGAAGCTTTCTTT	CASREGGNTEAFF
TRBV10-3	TRBJ2-1	15	NA	TRBD1	TGTGCCATCAGTGACCGGGACAGGGGACACAATGAGCAGTTCTTC	CAISDRDRGHNEQFF
TRBV12-3/TRBV12-4	TRBJ1-1	19	many	NA	TGTGCCAGCAGCCTGGGAATGGGTCAGGGGAGTTTGATGAACACTGAAGCTTTCTTT	CASSLGMGQGSLMNTEAFF
TRBV4-2	TRBJ2-7	16	NA	TRBD1	TGTGCCAGCAGCCAAGAACCCGGGACAGGGTCCTACGAGCAGTACTTC	CASSQEPGTGSYEQYF
TRBV12-3/TRBV12-4	TRBJ1-1	14	NA	NA	TGTGCCAGCAGCGTCGGGCCCGGAGGCACTGAAGCTTTCTTT	CASSVGPGGTEAFF
TRBV7-2	TRBJ2-1	13	NA	TRBD1	TGTGCCAGCAGCCCCGTCAACAGGGGCCCCCAGTTCTTC	CASSPVNRGPQFF
TRBV20-1	TRBJ1-5	15	many	NA	TGCAGTGCTAGAGAAGAGACAGGAGCGAATCAGCCCCAGCATTTT	CSAREETGANQPQHF
TRBV19	TRBJ2-1	15	NA	NA	TGTGCCAGTTCAATAGCGGACCACTCCTACAATGAGCAGTTCTTC	CASSIADHSYNEQFF
TRBV7-2	TRBJ2-4	18	NA	TRBD2	TGTGCCAGCAGCAGCGGGACTAGCGGGAGGGCTGGCAAAAACATTCAGTACTTC	CASSSGTSGRAGKNIQYF
TRBV7-9	TRBJ1-2	15	few	NA	TGTGCCAGCAGCTCCCTCCCCGACAATGGCTATGGCTACACCTTC	CASSSLPDNGYGYTF
TRBV20-1	TRBJ2-7	15	NA	TRBD2	TGCAGTGCTAGTCCAACCGGACTAGCGGGAGGCGAGCAGTACTTC	CSASPTGLAGGEQYF
TRBV3-1	TRBJ2-3	15	NA	TRBD2	TGTGCCAGCAGCCAACTAGCGGGAGGGGCAGATACGCAGTATTTT	CASSQLAGGADTQYF
TRBV4-2	TRBJ2-1	13	NA	TRBD1	TGTGCCAGCAGCCCCACAGGGGAGAATGGGCAGTTCTTC	CASSPTGENGQFF